This T cell receptor beta chain was captured by sequencing in a study of regulatory T cells in long-lasting Graves disease. General study points: TRBV28, TRBJ1-2 and TRBJ2-5 emerged as the favored segments in persistent disease. Newly diagnosed patients had higher TCR diversity than persistent Graves' patients did.

The time point denotes: newly diagnosed GD, antithyroid drugs for less than 3 months. Researchers made the TCR library from RNA that was extracted from PBMCs. Peripheral blood, around 9 milliliters of it, was drawn into EDTA tubes. Germline CDR1 is SNHLY and CDR2 is FYNNEI. Trimming left V 3 bases short and J 6 bases short, with 14 bases between. CDR3 size: 14 residues. A remark on this clonotype: Its target is not known.

Arm-PCR with iRepertoire HTBI primers amplified the CDR3 regions for these TCR beta libraries. MiXCR, applied by TCRdb to the multiplex PCR reads, yields one record per CDR3 protein. Among hundreds of thousands of distinct CDR3 sequences listed, around 15% were seen once. The TCR was taken from a female donor with Graves disease. The V gene is TRBV2, the J gene TRBJ1-2, with D uncertain. The sample consisted of peripheral blood mononuclear cells (PBMCs), taken at new diagnosis, from a patient treated with antithyroid drugs. CDR3 sequence (DNA): TGTGCCAGCAGTGACGGACTGCCCCCCAATGGCTACACCTTC. This sequence encodes CASSDGLPPNGYTF.